The 23 T cell receptor beta chains presented below share a single source sample, sequenced in a study of blood T cell repertoires in COVID-19. The table came from immunoSEQ multiplex PCR; TCRdb's copy has only in-frame clones and leaves some out. The sample lists approximately 120,000 clones, 75% to 90% occurring once. The sample comprised peripheral blood. Receptors originate from a woman aged 45-60 years with acute or convalescent COVID-19.

In its sample, this clone was seen once. The chain links TRBV6-2 or TRBV6-3 to TRBJ1-1, with a weak D call TRBD1 (6 bases). Trimming removed 2 bases from V and 3 bases from J, with 10 bases in between. The CDR3 contains 14 residues. Germline assignment: CDR1 MNHEY and CDR2 SVGEGT. The CDR3 coding sequence is TGTGCCAGCAGTTACCATCACAGGGACACTGAAGCTTTCTTT. Translating it yields CASSYHHRDTEAFF.

The rearrangement joins TRBV7-2 to TRBJ1-5, with D maybe TRBD1 (6 bases). The V end was cut by 5 bases, the J end by 6 bases, with 20 bases between. This CDR3 comprises 16 residues. Germline CDR1 SGHTA, CDR2 FQGNSA. The CDR3 loop is CASSKAGGGPGQPQHF. CDR3 DNA sequence: TGTGCCAGCAGCAAGGCTGGCGGGGGGCCCGGTCAGCCCCAGCATTTT.

In nucleotides, the CDR3 is TGTGCCAGCTCACCAGACGGGATCCTCTCTGGGGCCAACGTCCTGACTTTC. Its translation: CASSPDGILSGANVLTF. The rearrangement links TRBV18 to TRBJ2-6; D possibly corresponds to TRBD2 (5 bases). V lost 2 bases and J lost 0, with 11 bases in between. The CDR3 is 17 residues long. Germline loops: CDR1 KGHSH, CDR2 LQKENI.

This chain uses TRBV28 with TRBJ1-5; 11 bases agree with TRBD1. The CDR3 sequence is 15 residues long. Per germline, CDR1 MDHEN and CDR2 SYDVKM. After removal of 5 bases from V and 7 bases from J, the junction contained 7 bases not matched to a gene. This CDR3 is CASSPSDRGRQPQHF. The CDR3 nucleotides read TGTGCCAGCAGTCCCTCGGACAGGGGGCGACAGCCCCAGCATTTT.

The chain links TRBV14 to TRBJ2-2, with a possible D match to TRBD1 (5 bases). V shed 4 bases and J shed 6 bases, with 12 bases lying between them. Germline CDR1 reads SGHDN; CDR2 reads FVKESK. This CDR3 region has 14 residues. The CDR3 region has the DNA TGTGCCAGCAGCCGTTACTTAGGGGCCGGGGAGCTGTTTTTT. It yields the protein CASSRYLGAGELFF. The variable domain in full, completed from reference TRBV14 and TRBJ2-2, reads EAGVTQFPSHSVIEKGQTVTLRCDPISGHDNLYWYRRVMGKEIKFLLHFVKESKQDESGMPNNRFLAERTGGTYSTLKVQPAELEDSGVYFCASSRYLGAGELFFGEGSRLTVL.

The CDR3 sequence: CASRSDGTGLAPLHF. In DNA form, the CDR3 reads TGTGCCAGCAGGAGCGACGGGACAGGGTTGGCACCCCTCCACTTT. The chain links TRBV2 to TRBJ1-6; 9 bases align to TRBD1. This CDR3 is 15 amino acids long. The V segment lost 6 bases and the J segment 11 bases; nucleotides outside the gene matches: 11. The V gene's germline CDR1 is SNHLY and CDR2 FYNNEI.

V gene TRBV19 combines with J gene TRBJ1-1; 10 positions agree with TRBD1. This CDR3 is built from 15 residues. CDR1 and CDR2 (germline): LNHDA, SQIVND (reference sequence). The V and J ends lost 6 bases and 3 bases, in that order; junction bases with no gene match: 7. The CDR3 loop reads CASRQTGGSDTEAFF. CDR3 sequence (DNA): TGTGCCAGTAGACAGACAGGGGGCTCGGACACTGAAGCTTTCTTT.

The rearrangement uses TRBV30 and TRBJ1-1; D is perhaps TRBD1 (6 bases). Germline-derived CDR1 and CDR2 are GTSNPN and SVGIG (reference sequence). The V gene lost 5 bases and the J gene lost 10 bases, with 11 bases spanning the gap. The CDR3 is 10 amino acids. DNA for the CDR3: TGTGCCTGGGGGACAATACGAGCTTTCTTT. Its protein product is CAWGTIRAFF.

This clone was picked up one time. The chain uses TRBV30 and TRBJ2-1; tentatively, D is TRBD2 (6 bases). The germline V and J ends were trimmed by 0 bases and 6 bases, with 21 bases remaining between them. CDR1 is GTSNPN and CDR2 is SVGIG in the germline V gene (reference sequence). This CDR3 region has 17 residues. This CDR3 is CAWSVRLRAGPPNEQFF. DNA of the CDR3: TGTGCCTGGAGTGTCCGCCTCAGGGCGGGGCCCCCCAATGAGCAGTTCTTC.

This clone was picked up a small number of times. The chain recombines TRBV5-1 with TRBJ2-7, with no clear D. The V end lost 2 bases, the J end lost 6 bases, and 12 bases lay between the germline ends. The CDR3 runs 13 residues. Germline V gene data show CDR1 as SGHRS and CDR2 as YFSETQ. For the CDR3, the DNA is TGCGCCAGCAGCTTCTTTAAGGAGTCCGAGCAGTACTTC. Translated, it gives CASSFFKESEQYF.

This clone was found once. The chain recombines TRBV10-3 with TRBJ1-2, with a weak D call TRBD1 (5 bases). The CDR3 covers 14 residues. The germline V gene encodes CDR1 ENHRY and CDR2 SYGVKD. With 4 bases removed from V and 4 bases from J, the gap between germline ends came to 13 bases. The CDR3 region has the DNA TGTGCCATCAGTGCCTCGACAGTTGGCTATGGCTACACCTTC. This sequence encodes CAISASTVGYGYTF.

The chain has TRBV25-1 and TRBJ1-6; the D is unclear. Germline loops: CDR1 MGHDK, CDR2 SYGVNS. The CDR3 is 16 amino acids. Trimming cost V 1 base and J 9 bases, with 16 bases left between them. In nucleotides, the CDR3 is TGTGCCAGCAGTGAATGGGGTCGGGGAAAGGGTTCACCCCTCCACTTT. Translation: CASSEWGRGKGSPLHF.

The chain joins TRBV3-1 (or the pseudogene TRBV3-2) to TRBJ2-7; D call uncertain. The germline gives CDR1 LGHDT, CDR2 YNNKEL (reference sequence). The V and J ends lost 1 base and 3 bases respectively, with 7 bases between them. CDR3 length: 13 amino acids. CDR3: CASSQVRDYEQYF. Written as DNA, the CDR3 is TGTGCCAGCAGCCAAGTGAGAGACTACGAGCAGTACTTC.

This clone came up a few times. This chain links TRBV6-5 with TRBJ1-2; 7 bases are a match to TRBD1. Trimming cost V 8 bases and J 4 bases; bases outside gene matches: 10. The CDR3 has 14 residues. Germline lookup yields CDR1 MNHEY and CDR2 SVGAGI. The CDR3 nucleotides read TGTGCCAGCTCCGTGTACAGGGGTGGCTATGGCTACACCTTC. It codes for CASSVYRGGYGYTF.

V gene TRBV2 combines with J gene TRBJ2-7; 16 positions agree with TRBD2. V dropped 6 bases and J dropped 7; count of bases not matched to a gene: 9. The CDR3 is 16 amino acids. The V gene's germline CDR1 is SNHLY and CDR2 FYNNEI. The DNA of the CDR3 is TGTGCCAGCAGGTCGGGACTAGCGGGGGGGCCTTGGGAGCAGTACTTC. It codes for CASRSGLAGGPWEQYF.

This chain joins TRBV2 and TRBJ2-6; D is unresolved. This CDR3 has 15 residues. The V and J ends lost 4 bases and 2 bases respectively, with 9 bases between them. CDR1 is SNHLY and CDR2 is FYNNEI in the germline V gene. This CDR3 is CASSGLLAGANVLTF. The CDR3 DNA reads TGTGCCAGCAGTGGGCTTCTAGCTGGGGCCAACGTCCTGACTTTC.

This chain joins TRBV6-5 and TRBJ1-4, with 7 bases aligning to TRBD1. V lost 6 bases to trimming and J lost 10 bases; unmatched junction nucleotides: 11. Germline assignment: CDR1 MNHEY and CDR2 SVGAGI. The CDR3 totals 14 residues. CDR3: CASSQQGPSGKLFF. The CDR3 DNA sequence: TGTGCCAGCAGCCAACAGGGGCCCTCGGGAAAACTGTTTTTT.

CDR3 bases: TGTGCCAGCTCACAGGGACAGGGTCCATACGAGCAGTACTTC. The encoded protein is CASSQGQGPYEQYF. V is TRBV18 and J is TRBJ2-7; 9 bases line up with TRBD1. CDR1 KGHSH and CDR2 LQKENI come from the germline V gene. Trimming at V came to 4 bases and at J to 4 bases, leaving 5 bases not matched to a gene. There are 14 residues in the CDR3.

CDR3: CASRGQGRDTGELFF. The CDR3 nucleotides read TGTGCCAGCAGGGGACAGGGGAGGGACACCGGGGAGCTGTTTTTT. V is TRBV6-5 and J is TRBJ2-2, with 10 bases aligning to TRBD1. Germline values: CDR1 MNHEY, CDR2 SVGAGI. V dropped 6 bases and J dropped 3; count of bases not matched to a gene: 4. This CDR3 region has 15 residues.

The V and J genes are TRBV10-3 and TRBJ1-2; no clear D gene. Germline CDR1 is ENHRY and CDR2 is SYGVKD. Trimming removed 3 bases at V and 5 bases at J, with 13 bases between. The CDR3 has 14 amino acids. The CDR3 loop is CAISERRSRYGYTF. CDR3 nucleotides: TGTGCCATCAGTGAACGACGGAGCCGTTATGGCTACACCTTC.

The chain links TRBV29-1 to TRBJ1-1, with D tentatively TRBD1 (6 bases). Germline V gives CDR1 SQVTM, CDR2 ANQGSEA. This CDR3 contains 12 residues. V dropped 2 bases and J dropped 7 bases, with 11 bases sitting between them. The CDR3 DNA reads TGCAGCGTTGAAAGGGGGAGTGGTGAAGCTTTCTTT. This sequence encodes CSVERGSGEAFF.

CDR3 protein: CASSLRSLTPGGYTF. DNA for the CDR3: TGTGCCAGCTCCCTTAGAAGCTTGACACCGGGGGGCTACACCTTC. The rearrangement links TRBV7-2 to TRBJ1-2; D unclear. With 8 bases removed from V and 8 bases from J, the gap between germline ends came to 24 bases. This CDR3 comprises 15 residues. Germline V gene lookup returns CDR1 SGHTA and CDR2 FQGNSA.

This clone was observed many times. The J gene is TRBJ1-1, the V gene TRBV7-8, with TRBD1 matching over 8 bases. This CDR3 is built from 14 residues. Losses at the gene ends were 5 bases for V and 1 base for J; bases not matched to a gene: 3. Germline V CDR1 and CDR2: SGHVS, FQNEAQ. The CDR3 loop reads CASSAGQENTEAFF. CDR3 in DNA: TGTGCCAGCAGCGCGGGACAGGAGAACACTGAAGCTTTCTTT. The full variable domain, its missing parts supplied by reference TRBV7-8 and TRBJ1-1, is GAGVSQSPRYKVAKRGQDVALRCDPISGHVSLFWYQQALGQGPEFLTYFQNEAQLDKSGLPSDRFFAERPEGSVSTLKIQRTQQEDSAVYLCASSAGQENTEAFFGQGTRLTVV.